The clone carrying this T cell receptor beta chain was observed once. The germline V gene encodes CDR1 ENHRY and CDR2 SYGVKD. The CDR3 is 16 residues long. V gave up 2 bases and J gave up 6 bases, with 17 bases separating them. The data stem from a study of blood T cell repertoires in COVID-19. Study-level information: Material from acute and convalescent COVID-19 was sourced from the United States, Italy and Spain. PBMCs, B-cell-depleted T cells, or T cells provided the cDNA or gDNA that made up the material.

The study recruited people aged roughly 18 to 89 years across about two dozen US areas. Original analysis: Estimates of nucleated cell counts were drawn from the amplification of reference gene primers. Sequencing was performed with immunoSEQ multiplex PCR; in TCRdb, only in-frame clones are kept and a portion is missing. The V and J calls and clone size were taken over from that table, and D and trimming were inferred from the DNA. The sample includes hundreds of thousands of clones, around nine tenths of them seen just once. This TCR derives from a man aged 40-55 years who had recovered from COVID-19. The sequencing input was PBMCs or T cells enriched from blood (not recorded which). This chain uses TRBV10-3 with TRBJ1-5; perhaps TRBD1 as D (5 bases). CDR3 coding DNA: TGTGCCATCAGTGAGCGGTCGGGGGGGGTTGGTCAGCCCCAGCATTTT. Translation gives CAISERSGGVGQPQHF.